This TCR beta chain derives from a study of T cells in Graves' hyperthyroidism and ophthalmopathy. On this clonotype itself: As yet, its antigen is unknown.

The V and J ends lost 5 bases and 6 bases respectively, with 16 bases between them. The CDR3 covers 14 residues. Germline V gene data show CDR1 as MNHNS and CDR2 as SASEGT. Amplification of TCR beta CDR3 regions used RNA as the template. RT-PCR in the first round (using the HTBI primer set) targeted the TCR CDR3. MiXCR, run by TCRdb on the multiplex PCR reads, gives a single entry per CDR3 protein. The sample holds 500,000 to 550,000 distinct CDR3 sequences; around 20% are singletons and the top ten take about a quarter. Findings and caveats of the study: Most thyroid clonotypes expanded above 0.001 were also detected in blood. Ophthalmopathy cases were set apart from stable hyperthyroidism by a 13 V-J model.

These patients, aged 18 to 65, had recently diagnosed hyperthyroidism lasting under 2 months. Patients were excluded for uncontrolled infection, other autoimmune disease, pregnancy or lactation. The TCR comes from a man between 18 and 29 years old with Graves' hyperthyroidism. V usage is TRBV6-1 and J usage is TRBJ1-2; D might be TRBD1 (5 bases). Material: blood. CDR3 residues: CASSPNGGSDGYTF. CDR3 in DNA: TGTGCCAGCAGTCCGAATGGGGGTAGCGATGGCTACACCTTC.